One and the same sample provided the 7 T cell receptor beta chains below, sequenced in a study of shared clonotypes between healthy human individuals. The assay was immunoSEQ multiplex PCR, and TCRdb's table has in-frame clones only and misses some. The data contain more than 2,000,000 clones, roughly nine tenths of them singletons. Source material: naive CD4+ T cells sorted from blood. As to subset: CD45RA+ positively selected. The receptors originated from a man younger than 30 in good health.

J is TRBJ1-6 and V is TRBV6-5; D gene unclear. Trimming left V 2 bases short and J 5 bases short, with 10 bases between. Germline CDR1 is MNHEY and CDR2 is SVGAGI. This CDR3 is 15 amino acids long. CDR3 residues: CASSYNGPDNSPLHF. The CDR3 DNA is TGTGCCAGCAGTTACAACGGACCCGATAATTCACCCCTCCACTTT.

A note on this clone: Other DNA sequences from this sample encode an identical CDR3 as well. The rearrangement joins TRBV7-9 to TRBJ2-5; a weak D match, TRBD1 (5 bases). V was clipped by 5 bases and J by 5 bases, with 12 bases between them. The length of the CDR3 is 13 residues. CDR1 is SEHNR, CDR2 FQNEAQ, per germline (reference sequence). CDR3 protein: CASSTGQRETQYF. For the CDR3, the DNA is TGTGCCAGCAGCACCGGACAAAGGGAGACCCAGTACTTC.

The V and J genes are TRBV18 and TRBJ2-2; D gene ambiguous. The CDR3 is 16 residues long. Germline CDR1 reads KGHSH; CDR2 reads LQKENI. V lost 6 bases to trimming and J lost 2 bases, with 16 bases between them. The CDR3 here is CASSAFGGPNTGELFF. The CDR3 region has the DNA TGTGCCAGCTCCGCCTTCGGTGGGCCCAACACCGGGGAGCTGTTTTTT.

The J gene is TRBJ2-5, the V gene TRBV7-3, with D possibly matching TRBD2 (5 bases). Trimming removed 5 bases from V and 4 bases from J, with 11 bases in between. The germline CDR1 and CDR2 sequences are SGHTA and FQGTGA. The CDR3 extends over 13 amino acids. The CDR3 coding sequence is TGTGCCAGCAGCGCCTCACTAGGAGAGACCCAGTACTTC. This encodes CASSASLGETQYF.

The chain is built from TRBV5-4 and TRBJ2-1, with D tentatively TRBD2 (5 bases). This CDR3 has 15 amino acids. V was trimmed by 5 bases and J by 2 bases, leaving 14 bases between them. Germline V lookup: CDR1 SGHNT, CDR2 YYREEE (reference sequence). CDR3 in DNA: TGTGCCAGCAGAGCGGACTTTCAAACCTACAATGAGCAGTTCTTC. It codes for CASRADFQTYNEQFF. Variable domain in full (rest from reference TRBV5-4 and TRBJ2-1): ETGVTQSPTHLIKTRGQQVTLRCSSQSGHNTVSWYQQALGQGPQFIFQYYREEENGRGNFPPRFSGLQFPNYSSELNVNALELDDSALYLCASRADFQTYNEQFFGPGTRLTVL.

This clone was seen just once. This sequence joins TRBV29-1 and TRBJ2-1; perhaps D is TRBD1 or TRBD2 (5 bases each). The germline V gene encodes CDR1 SQVTM and CDR2 ANQGSEA. Trimming took 0 bases from V and 5 from J, leaving 5 bases between them. The CDR3 loop spans 12 amino acids. CDR3 amino acids: CSVEEGDNEQFF. In DNA form, the CDR3 reads TGCAGCGTTGAAGAGGGGGACAATGAGCAGTTCTTC.

V gene TRBV2 combines with J gene TRBJ1-3; unclear D gene. The CDR3 loop spans 10 amino acids. The germline CDR1 and CDR2 sequences are SNHLY and FYNNEI. Trimming removed 3 bases from V and 11 bases from J, with 5 bases in between. The CDR3 bases are TGTGCCAGCAGTGATCTTTCCATATATTTT. This codes for CASSDLSIYF.